Included here is one T cell receptor (beta chain) sequence, with context. The sample originates from a study of CD8+ T cells in alopecia areata. As for treatment: oral pan-JAK inhibitor, 5-10 mg twice daily. This CDR3 is built from 16 residues. The V segment lost 4 bases and the J segment 10 bases; nucleotides outside the gene matches: 13. Germline CDR1 is MNHEY and CDR2 is SVGAGI. In each case, RNA was isolated and then reverse transcribed into cDNA as the sequencing template. The table came from immunoSEQ multiplex PCR; TCRdb's copy has only in-frame clones and leaves some out. The data show around 300,000 clones, around three fifths seen once.

The specimen was CD4+ T cells sorted from blood, collected between weeks 51 and 54, from a patient treated with tofacitinib. The clonotype was recovered from a human donor with alopecia areata. V and J are TRBV6-5 and TRBJ1-6; 7 bases are a match to TRBD1. CDR3 sequence: CASSFLPGQVRSPLHF. Here the CDR3 DNA reads TGTGCCAGCAGTTTCCTTCCCGGACAGGTGCGGTCACCCCTCCACTTT.